The present T cell receptor beta chain was sequenced within a study of cytomegalovirus exposure and HLA in healthy donors. Overall study findings and caveats: Presence/absence analyses assumed roughly uniform sequencing depth across donors, which may not hold.

Germline CDR1 is MGHDK and CDR2 is SYGVNS. Trimming took off 1 base at V and 8 bases at J, with 8 bases between the two ends. The CDR3 is made up of 13 amino acids. PCR was performed using 60 Vbeta and 13 Jbeta primers. The protocol was immunoSEQ multiplex PCR, while the TCRdb copy is restricted to in-frame clones and leaves out a portion. In all, the sample yields more than 85,000 clones. Healthy people donating bone marrow made up the donors. With regard to this clone: The antigen is undetermined.

The TCR sequence derives from a girl under 18 in good health and CMV-seropositive. The source material was PBMCs. The genes are TRBV25-1 and TRBJ1-4, with D possibly TRBD1 on 5 matching bases. The CDR3: CASSEFQGEKLFF. CDR3 DNA: TGTGCCAGCAGTGAATTTCAGGGCGAAAAACTGTTTTTT.